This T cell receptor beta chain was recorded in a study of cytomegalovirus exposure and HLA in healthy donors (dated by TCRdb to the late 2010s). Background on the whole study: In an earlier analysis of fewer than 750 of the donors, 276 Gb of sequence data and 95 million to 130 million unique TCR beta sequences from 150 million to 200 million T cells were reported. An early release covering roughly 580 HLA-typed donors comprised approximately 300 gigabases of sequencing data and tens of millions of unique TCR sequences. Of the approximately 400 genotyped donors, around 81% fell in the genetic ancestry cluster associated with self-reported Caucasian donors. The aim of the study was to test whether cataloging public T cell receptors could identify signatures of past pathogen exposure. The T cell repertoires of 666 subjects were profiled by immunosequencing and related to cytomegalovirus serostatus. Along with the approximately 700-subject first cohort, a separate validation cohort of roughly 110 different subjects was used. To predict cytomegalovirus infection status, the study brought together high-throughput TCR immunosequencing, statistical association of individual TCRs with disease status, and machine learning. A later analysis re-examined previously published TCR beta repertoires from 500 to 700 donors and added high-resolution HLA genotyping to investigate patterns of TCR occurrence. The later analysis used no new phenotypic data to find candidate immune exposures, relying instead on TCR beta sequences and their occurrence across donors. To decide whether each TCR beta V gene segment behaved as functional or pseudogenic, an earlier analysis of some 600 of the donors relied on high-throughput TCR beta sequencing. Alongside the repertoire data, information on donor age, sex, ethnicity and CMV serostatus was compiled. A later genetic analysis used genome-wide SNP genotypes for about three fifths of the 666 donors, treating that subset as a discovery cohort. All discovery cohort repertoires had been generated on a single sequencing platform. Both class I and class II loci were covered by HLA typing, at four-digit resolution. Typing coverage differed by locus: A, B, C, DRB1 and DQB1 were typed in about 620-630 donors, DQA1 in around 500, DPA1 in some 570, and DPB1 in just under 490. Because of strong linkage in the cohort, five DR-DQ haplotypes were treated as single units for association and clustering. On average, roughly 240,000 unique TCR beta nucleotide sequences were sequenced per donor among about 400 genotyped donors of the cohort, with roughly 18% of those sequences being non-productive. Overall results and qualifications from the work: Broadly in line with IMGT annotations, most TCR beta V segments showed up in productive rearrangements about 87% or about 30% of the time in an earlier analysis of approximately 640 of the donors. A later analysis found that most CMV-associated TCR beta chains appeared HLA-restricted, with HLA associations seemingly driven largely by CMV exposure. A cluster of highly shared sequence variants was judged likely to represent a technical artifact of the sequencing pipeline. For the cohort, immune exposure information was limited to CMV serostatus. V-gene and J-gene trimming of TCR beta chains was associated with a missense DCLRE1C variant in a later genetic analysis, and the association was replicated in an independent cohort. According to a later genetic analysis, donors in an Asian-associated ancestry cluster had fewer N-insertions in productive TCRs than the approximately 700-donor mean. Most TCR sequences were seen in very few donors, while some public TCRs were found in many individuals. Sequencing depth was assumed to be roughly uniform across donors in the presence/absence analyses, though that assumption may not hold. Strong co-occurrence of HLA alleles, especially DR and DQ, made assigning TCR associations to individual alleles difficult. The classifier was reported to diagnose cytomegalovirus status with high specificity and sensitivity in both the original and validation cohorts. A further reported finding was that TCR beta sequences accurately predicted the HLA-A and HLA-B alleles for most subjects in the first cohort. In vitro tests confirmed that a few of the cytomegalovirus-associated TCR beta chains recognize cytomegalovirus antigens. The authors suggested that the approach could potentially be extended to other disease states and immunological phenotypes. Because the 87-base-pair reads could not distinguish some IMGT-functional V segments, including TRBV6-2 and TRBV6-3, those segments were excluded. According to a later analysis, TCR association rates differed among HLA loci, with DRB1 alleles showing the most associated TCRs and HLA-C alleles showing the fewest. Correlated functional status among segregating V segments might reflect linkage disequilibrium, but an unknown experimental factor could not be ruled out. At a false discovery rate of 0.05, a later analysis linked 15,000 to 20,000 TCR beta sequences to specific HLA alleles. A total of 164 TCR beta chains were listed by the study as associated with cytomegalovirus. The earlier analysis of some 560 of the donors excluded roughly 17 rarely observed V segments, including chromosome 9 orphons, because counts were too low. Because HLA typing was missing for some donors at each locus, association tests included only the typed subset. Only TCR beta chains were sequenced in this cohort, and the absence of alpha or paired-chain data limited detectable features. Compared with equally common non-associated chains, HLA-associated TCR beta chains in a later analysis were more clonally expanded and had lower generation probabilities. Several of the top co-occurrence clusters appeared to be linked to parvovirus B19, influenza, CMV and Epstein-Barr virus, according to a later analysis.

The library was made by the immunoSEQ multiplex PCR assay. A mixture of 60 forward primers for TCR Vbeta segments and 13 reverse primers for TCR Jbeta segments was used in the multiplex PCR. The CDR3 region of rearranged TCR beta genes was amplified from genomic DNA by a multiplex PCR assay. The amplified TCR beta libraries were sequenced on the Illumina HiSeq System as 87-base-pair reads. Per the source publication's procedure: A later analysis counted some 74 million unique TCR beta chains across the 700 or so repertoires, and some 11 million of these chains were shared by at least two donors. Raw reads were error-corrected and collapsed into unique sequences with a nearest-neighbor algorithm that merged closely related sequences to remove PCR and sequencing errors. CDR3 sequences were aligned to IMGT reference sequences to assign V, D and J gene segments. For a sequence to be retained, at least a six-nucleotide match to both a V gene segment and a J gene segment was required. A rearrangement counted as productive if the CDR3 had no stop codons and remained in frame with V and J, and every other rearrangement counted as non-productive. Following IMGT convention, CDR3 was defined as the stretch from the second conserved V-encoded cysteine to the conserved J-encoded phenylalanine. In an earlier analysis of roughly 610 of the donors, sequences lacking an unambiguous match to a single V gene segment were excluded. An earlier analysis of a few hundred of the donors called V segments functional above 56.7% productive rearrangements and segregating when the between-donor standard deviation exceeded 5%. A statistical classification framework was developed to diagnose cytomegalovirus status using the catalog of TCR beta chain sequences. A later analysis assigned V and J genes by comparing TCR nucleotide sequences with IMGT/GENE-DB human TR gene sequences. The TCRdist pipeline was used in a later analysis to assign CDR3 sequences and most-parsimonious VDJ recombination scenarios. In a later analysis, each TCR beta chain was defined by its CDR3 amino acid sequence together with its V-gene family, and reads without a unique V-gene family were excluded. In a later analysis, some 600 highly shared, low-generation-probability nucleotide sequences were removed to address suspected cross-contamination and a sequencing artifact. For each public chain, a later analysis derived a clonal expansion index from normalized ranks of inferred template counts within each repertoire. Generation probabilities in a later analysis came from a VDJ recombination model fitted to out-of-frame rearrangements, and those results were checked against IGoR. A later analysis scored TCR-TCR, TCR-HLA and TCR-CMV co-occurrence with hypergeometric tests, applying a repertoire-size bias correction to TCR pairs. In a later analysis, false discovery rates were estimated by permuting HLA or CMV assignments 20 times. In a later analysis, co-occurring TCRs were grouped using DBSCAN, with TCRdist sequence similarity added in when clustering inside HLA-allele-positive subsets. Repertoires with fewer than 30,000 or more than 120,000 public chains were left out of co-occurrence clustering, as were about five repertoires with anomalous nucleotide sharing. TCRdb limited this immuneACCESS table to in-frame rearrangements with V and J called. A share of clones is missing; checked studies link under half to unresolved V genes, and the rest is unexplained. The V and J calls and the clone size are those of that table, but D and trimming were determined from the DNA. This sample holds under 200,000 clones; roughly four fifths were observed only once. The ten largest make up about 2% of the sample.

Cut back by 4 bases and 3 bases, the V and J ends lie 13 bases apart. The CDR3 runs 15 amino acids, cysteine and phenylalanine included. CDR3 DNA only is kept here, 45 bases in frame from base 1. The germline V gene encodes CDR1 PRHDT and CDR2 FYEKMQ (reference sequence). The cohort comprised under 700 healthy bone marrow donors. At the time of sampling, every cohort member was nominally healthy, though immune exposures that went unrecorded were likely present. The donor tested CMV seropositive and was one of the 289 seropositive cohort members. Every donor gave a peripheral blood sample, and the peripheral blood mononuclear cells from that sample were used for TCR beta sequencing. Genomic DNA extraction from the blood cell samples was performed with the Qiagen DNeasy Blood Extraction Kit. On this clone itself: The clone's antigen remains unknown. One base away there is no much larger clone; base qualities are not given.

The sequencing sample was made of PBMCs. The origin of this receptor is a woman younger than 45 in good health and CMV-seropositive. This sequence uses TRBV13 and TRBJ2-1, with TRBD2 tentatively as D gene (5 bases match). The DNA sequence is TGTGCCAGCAGCTACGTTGCCCGGGACTACAATGAGCAGTTCTTC. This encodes CASSYVARDYNEQFF. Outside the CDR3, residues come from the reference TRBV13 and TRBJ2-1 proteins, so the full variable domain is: AAGVIQSPRHLIKEKRETATLKCYPIPRHDTVYWYQQGPGQDPQFLISFYEKMQSDKGSIPDRFSAQQFSDYHSELNMSSLELGDSALYFCASSYVARDYNEQFFGPGTRLTVL.